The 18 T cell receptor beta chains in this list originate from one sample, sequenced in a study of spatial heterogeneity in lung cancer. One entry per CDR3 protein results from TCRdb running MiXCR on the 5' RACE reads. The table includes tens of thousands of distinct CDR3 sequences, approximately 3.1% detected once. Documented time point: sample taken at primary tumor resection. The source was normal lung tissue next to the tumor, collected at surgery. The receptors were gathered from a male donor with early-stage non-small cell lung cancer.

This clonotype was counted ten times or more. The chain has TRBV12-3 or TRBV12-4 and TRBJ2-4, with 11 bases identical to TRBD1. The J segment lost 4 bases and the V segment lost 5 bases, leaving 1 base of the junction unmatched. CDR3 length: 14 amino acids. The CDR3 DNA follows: TGTGCCAGCAGTGGACAGGGGGCTAAAAACATTCAGTACTTC. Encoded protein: CASSGQGAKNIQYF.

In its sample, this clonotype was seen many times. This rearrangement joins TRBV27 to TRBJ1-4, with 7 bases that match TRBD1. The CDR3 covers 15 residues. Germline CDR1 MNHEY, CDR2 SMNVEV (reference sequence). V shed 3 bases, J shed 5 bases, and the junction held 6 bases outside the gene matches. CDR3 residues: CASSFFGDRNEKLFF. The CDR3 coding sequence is TGTGCCAGCAGTTTTTTTGGGGACAGAAATGAAAAACTGTTTTTT.

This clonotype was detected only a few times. CDR3: CASRGYQETQYF. Here the CDR3 DNA reads TGTGCCAGCAGGGGGTACCAAGAGACCCAGTACTTC. The gene calls are TRBV6-5 and TRBJ2-5; D is ambiguous. This CDR3 contains 12 residues. Germline CDR1 MNHEY, CDR2 SVGAGI. V shed 6 bases and J shed 0 bases, with 5 bases lying between them.

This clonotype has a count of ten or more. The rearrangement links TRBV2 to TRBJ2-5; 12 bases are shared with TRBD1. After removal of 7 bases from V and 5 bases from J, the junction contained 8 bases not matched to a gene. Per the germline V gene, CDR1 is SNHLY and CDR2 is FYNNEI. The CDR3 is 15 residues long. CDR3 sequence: CASNSGTGGAETQYF. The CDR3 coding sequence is TGTGCCAGCAATTCCGGGACAGGGGGCGCGGAGACCCAGTACTTC. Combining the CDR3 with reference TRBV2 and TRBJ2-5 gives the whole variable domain EPEVTQTPSHQVTQMGQEVILRCVPISNHLYFYWYRQILGQKVEFLVSFYNNEISEKSEIFDDQFSVERPDGSNFTLKIRSTKLEDSAMYFCASNSGTGGAETQYFGPGTRLLVL.

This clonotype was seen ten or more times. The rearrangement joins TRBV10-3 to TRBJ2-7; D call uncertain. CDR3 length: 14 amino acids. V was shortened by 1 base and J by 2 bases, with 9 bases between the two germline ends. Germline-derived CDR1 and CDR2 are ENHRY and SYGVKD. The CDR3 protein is CAISEFHKTYEQYF. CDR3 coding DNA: TGTGCCATCAGTGAGTTCCACAAGACCTACGAGCAGTACTTC.

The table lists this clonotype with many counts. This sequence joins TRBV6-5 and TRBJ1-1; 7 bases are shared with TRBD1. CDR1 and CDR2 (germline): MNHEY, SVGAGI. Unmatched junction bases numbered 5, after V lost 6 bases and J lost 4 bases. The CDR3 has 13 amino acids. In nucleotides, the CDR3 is TGTGCCAGCAGAACCCCAGGGGGCACTGAAGCTTTCTTT. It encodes CASRTPGGTEAFF.

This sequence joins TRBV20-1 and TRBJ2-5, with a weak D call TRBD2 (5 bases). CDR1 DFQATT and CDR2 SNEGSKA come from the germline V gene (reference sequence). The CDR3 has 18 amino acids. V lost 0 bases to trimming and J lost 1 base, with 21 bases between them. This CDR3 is CSARDYQALRASQETQYF. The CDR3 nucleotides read TGCAGTGCTAGAGATTATCAGGCACTGCGGGCGTCCCAAGAGACCCAGTACTTC.

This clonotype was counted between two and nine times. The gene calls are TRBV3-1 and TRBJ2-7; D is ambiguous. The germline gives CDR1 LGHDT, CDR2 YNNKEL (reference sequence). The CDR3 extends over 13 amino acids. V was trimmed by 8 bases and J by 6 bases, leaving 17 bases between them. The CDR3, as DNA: TGTGCCAGCGGAACCCAAGGCTCTTCCGAGCAGTACTTC. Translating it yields CASGTQGSSEQYF.

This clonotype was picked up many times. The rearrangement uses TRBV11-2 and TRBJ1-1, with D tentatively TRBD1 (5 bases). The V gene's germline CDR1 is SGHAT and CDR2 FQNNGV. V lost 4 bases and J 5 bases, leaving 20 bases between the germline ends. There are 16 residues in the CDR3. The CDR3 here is CASSYHTRDGKTEAFF. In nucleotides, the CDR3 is TGTGCCAGCAGCTATCACACTAGGGACGGGAAGACTGAAGCTTTCTTT.

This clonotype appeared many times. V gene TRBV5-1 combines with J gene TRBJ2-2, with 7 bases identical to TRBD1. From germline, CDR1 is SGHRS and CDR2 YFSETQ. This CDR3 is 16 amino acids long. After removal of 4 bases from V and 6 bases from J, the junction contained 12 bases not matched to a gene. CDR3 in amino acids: CASSPTGDKSAGELFF. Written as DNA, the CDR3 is TGCGCCAGCAGCCCCACAGGGGACAAGAGTGCCGGGGAGCTGTTTTTT.

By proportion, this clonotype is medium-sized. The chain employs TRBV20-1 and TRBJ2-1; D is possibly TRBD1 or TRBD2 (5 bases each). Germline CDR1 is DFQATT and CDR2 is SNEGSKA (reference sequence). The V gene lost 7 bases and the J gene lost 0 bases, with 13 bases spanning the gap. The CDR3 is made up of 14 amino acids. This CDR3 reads CSGYGASSYNEQFF. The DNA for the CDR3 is TGCAGTGGGTACGGGGCAAGCTCCTACAATGAGCAGTTCTTC.

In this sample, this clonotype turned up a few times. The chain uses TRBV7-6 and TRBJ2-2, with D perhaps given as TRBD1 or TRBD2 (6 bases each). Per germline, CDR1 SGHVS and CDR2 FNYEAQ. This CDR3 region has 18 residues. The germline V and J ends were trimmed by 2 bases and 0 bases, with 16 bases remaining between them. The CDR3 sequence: CASSLRLGGSSNTGELFF. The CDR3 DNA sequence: TGTGCCAGCAGCTTAAGACTGGGGGGCTCTTCGAACACCGGGGAGCTGTTTTTT.

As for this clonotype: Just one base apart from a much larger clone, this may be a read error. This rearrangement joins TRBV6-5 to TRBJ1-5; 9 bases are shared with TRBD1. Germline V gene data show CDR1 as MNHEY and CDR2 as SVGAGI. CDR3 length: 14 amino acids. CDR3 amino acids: CTSSYDRGNQPQHF. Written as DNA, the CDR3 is TGTACCAGCAGTTACGACAGGGGGAATCAGCCCCAGCATTTT.

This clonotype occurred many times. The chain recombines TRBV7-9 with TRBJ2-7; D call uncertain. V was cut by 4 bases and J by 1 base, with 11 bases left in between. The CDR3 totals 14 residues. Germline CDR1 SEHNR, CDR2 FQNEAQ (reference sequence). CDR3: CASSSLLTSYEQYF. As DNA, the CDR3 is TGTGCCAGCAGCTCCCTCCTAACATCCTACGAGCAGTACTTC.

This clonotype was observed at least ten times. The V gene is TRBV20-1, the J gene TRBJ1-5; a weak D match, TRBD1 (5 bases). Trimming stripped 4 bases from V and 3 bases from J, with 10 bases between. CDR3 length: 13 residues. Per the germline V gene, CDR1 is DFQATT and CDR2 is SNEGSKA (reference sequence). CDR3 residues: CSAIRDPNQPQHF. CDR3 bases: TGCAGTGCTATTAGGGACCCCAATCAGCCCCAGCATTTT.

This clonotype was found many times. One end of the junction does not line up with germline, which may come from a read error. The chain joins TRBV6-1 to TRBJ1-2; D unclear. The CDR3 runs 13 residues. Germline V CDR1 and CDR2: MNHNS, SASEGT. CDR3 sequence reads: CASSEGENYGYTF. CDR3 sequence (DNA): TGTGCCAGCAGCGAAGGTGAGAACTATGGCTACACCTTC.

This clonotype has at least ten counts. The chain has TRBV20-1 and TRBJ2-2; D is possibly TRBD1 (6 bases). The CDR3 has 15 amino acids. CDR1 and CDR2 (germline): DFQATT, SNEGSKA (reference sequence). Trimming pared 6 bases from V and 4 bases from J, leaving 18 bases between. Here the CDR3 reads CSAYTGLGGTGELFF. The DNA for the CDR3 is TGCAGTGCATACACAGGGTTGGGCGGCACCGGGGAGCTGTTTTTT.

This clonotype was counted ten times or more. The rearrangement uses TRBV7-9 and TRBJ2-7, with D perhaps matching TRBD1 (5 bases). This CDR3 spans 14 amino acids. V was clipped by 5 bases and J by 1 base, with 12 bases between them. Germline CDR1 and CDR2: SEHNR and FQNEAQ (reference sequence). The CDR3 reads CASSRTSVSYEQYF. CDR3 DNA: TGTGCCAGCAGCCGGACATCCGTTTCCTACGAGCAGTACTTC.